The 20 T cell receptor beta chains given below trace back to one sample, sequenced in a study of blood T cell repertoires in COVID-19. Produced via immunoSEQ multiplex PCR; TCRdb's table is partial and in-frame only. The sample includes around 68,000 clones, more than 75% of them seen just once. Material for sequencing was peripheral blood. These receptors all stem from a human donor in a cohort sampled during active COVID-19.

The chain recombines TRBV6-5 with TRBJ2-2; 9 bases fit TRBD1. Trimming at V came to 8 bases and at J to 4 bases, leaving 5 bases not matched to a gene. Germline V lookup: CDR1 MNHEY, CDR2 SVGAGI. The CDR3 has 14 amino acids. The CDR3 sequence is CASSGQGTTGELFF. As DNA, the CDR3 is TGTGCCAGCTCTGGACAGGGGACCACCGGGGAGCTGTTTTTT.

The chain joins TRBV7-2 to TRBJ2-5; the D gene is possibly TRBD2 (6 bases). From germline, CDR1 is SGHTA and CDR2 FQGNSA. V was clipped by 2 bases and J by 4 bases, with 8 bases between them. The CDR3 is made up of 13 amino acids. The CDR3 nucleotides are TGTGCCAGCAGCTTAACTAGCTTAGAGACCCAGTACTTC. Translation: CASSLTSLETQYF.

The chain is built from TRBV2 and TRBJ1-6, with D unclear. The CDR3 extends over 14 amino acids. V was cut by 6 bases and J by 6 bases, with 12 bases left in between. Germline CDR1 SNHLY, CDR2 FYNNEI. Written as DNA, the CDR3 is TGTGCCAGCAGGCCGCGGCAGACTAATTCACCCCTCCACTTT. Its translation: CASRPRQTNSPLHF.

The CDR3 region is CAISESSSSNQPQHF. For the CDR3, the DNA is TGTGCCATCAGTGAGTCGAGTAGTAGCAATCAGCCCCAGCATTTT. This sequence joins TRBV10-3 and TRBJ1-5, with no clear D. The CDR3 contains 15 residues. The germline gives CDR1 ENHRY, CDR2 SYGVKD. Between the trimmed V and J ends, which lost 0 bases and 0 bases, there was a span of 6 bases.

This clone was detected once. This rearrangement joins TRBV5-1 to TRBJ2-2, with a tentative D call TRBD2 (6 bases). Trimming pared 0 bases from V and 5 bases from J, leaving 8 bases between. The germline gives CDR1 SGHRS, CDR2 YFSETQ. CDR3 length: 14 residues. CDR3 amino acids: CASSLDGGTGELFF. CDR3 in DNA: TGCGCCAGCAGCTTGGATGGGGGGACCGGGGAGCTGTTTTTT.

This chain links TRBV5-1 with TRBJ2-6; D gene unclear. The germline CDR1 and CDR2 sequences are SGHRS and YFSETQ. Trimming removed 2 bases from V and 2 bases from J, with 2 bases in between. This CDR3 spans 13 amino acids. The CDR3 spells CASSFTGANVLTF. DNA of the CDR3: TGCGCCAGCAGCTTTACTGGGGCCAACGTCCTGACTTTC. The full variable domain, rest sourced from reference TRBV5-1 and TRBJ2-6, is KAGVTQTPRYLIKTRGQQVTLSCSPISGHRSVSWYQQTPGQGLQFLFEYFSETQRNKGNFPGRFSGRQFSNSRSEMNVSTLELGDSALYLCASSFTGANVLTFGAGSRLTVL.

CDR3 loop: CAISILWTGVGNQPQHF. As DNA, the CDR3 is TGTGCCATCAGTATACTTTGGACAGGGGTTGGCAATCAGCCCCAGCATTTT. The genes are TRBV10-3 and TRBJ1-5; 9 bases are a match to TRBD1. The CDR3 has 17 amino acids. The germline V gene encodes CDR1 ENHRY and CDR2 SYGVKD. V lost 5 bases, J lost 2 bases, and 10 bases stayed unmatched.

The chain employs TRBV7-2 and TRBJ2-1; D may be TRBD2 (5 bases). V was cut by 3 bases and J by 8 bases, with 17 bases left in between. This CDR3 spans 15 amino acids. Looked up from germline, CDR1 is SGHTA and CDR2 is FQGNSA. CDR3 sequence: CASSLRRAAGDEQFF. The CDR3 DNA sequence: TGTGCCAGCAGCTTGCGTAGGGCCGCGGGCGATGAGCAGTTCTTC.

The V gene is TRBV24-1, the J gene TRBJ2-7, with D hard to call. The CDR3 length is 13 residues. Per the germline V gene, CDR1 is KGHDR and CDR2 is SFDVKD. V lost 7 bases to trimming and J lost 0 bases, with 9 bases between them. The chain's CDR3 is CATREAASYEQYV. The CDR3, as DNA: TGTGCCACCAGAGAGGCAGCCTCCTACGAGCAGTACGTC.

The chain has TRBV7-9 and TRBJ1-4; TRBD1 is a possible D gene (6 bases). The CDR3 contains 14 residues. V shed 3 bases and J shed 7 bases, with 12 bases lying between them. The germline gives CDR1 SEHNR, CDR2 FQNEAQ (reference sequence). CDR3 DNA: TGTGCCAGCAGCTTTCGGGCAGGGGTTGAAAAACTGTTTTTT. Its translation is CASSFRAGVEKLFF. Drawing the rest from reference TRBV7-9 and TRBJ1-4, the complete variable domain is DTGVSQNPRHKITKRGQNVTFRCDPISEHNRLYWYRQTLGQGPEFLTYFQNEAQLEKSRLLSDRFSAERPKGSFSTLEIQRTEQGDSAMYLCASSFRAGVEKLFFGSGTQLSVL.

The CDR3 loop reads CASSPSAGAYEQYF. CDR3 DNA: TGTGCCAGCAGCCCGTCAGCCGGGGCCTACGAGCAGTACTTC. This chain uses TRBV3-1 (or the pseudogene TRBV3-2) with TRBJ2-7, with D possibly TRBD2 on 5 matching bases. CDR1 is LGHDT and CDR2 is YNNKEL in the germline V gene (reference sequence). CDR3 size: 14 residues. V gave up 4 bases and J gave up 2 bases, with 12 bases separating them.

V usage is TRBV2 and J usage is TRBJ2-3; TRBD2 is a possible D gene (6 bases). V lost 8 bases, J lost 1 base, and 16 bases lay in between. The length of the CDR3 is 15 residues. Germline CDR1 and CDR2: SNHLY and FYNNEI. Written as DNA, the CDR3 is TGTGCCAGCTCTCCTGGGACTCTTGGCACAGATACGCAGTATTTT. This gives the protein CASSPGTLGTDTQYF. Full variable domain (remainder filled in from reference TRBV2 and TRBJ2-3): EPEVTQTPSHQVTQMGQEVILRCVPISNHLYFYWYRQILGQKVEFLVSFYNNEISEKSEIFDDQFSVERPDGSNFTLKIRSTKLEDSAMYFCASSPGTLGTDTQYFGPGTRLTVL.

The chain recombines TRBV5-1 with TRBJ1-1; 9 bases are shared with TRBD1. The CDR3 is 14 amino acids. Unmatched junction bases numbered 10, after V lost 7 bases and J lost 6 bases. The V gene's germline CDR1 is SGHRS and CDR2 YFSETQ. CDR3 sequence: CASQKQGALAEAFF. The DNA for the CDR3 is TGCGCCAGCCAAAAACAGGGGGCTCTCGCTGAAGCTTTCTTT.

The V gene is TRBV19, the J gene TRBJ2-7; TRBD1 matches at 8 bases. Looked up from germline, CDR1 is LNHDA and CDR2 is SQIVND (reference sequence). The length of the CDR3 is 15 residues. The ends lost 5 bases at V and 0 bases at J; junction bases unmatched: 6. Here the CDR3 DNA reads TGTGCCAGTAGTGCACGACAGGGGTCCTCCTACGAGCAGTACTTC. Its protein is CASSARQGSSYEQYF.

This clone has just one count. J is TRBJ2-3 and V is TRBV29-1; maybe TRBD2 (7 bases). Germline V lookup: CDR1 SQVTM, CDR2 ANQGSEA. The CDR3 sequence is 13 residues long. Between the trimmed V and J ends, which lost 7 bases and 2 bases, there was a span of 13 bases. The CDR3 coding sequence is TGCAGCGCGGGCGGGGGCCCCACAGATACGCAGTATTTT. Encoded protein: CSAGGGPTDTQYF.

The chain links TRBV2 to TRBJ2-7, with TRBD2 identical over 11 bases. Per the germline V gene, CDR1 is SNHLY and CDR2 is FYNNEI. There are 15 residues in the CDR3. V shed 7 bases, J shed 3 bases, and the junction held 8 bases outside the gene matches. CDR3 amino acids: CASMRELAGGYEQYV. The CDR3 coding sequence is TGTGCCAGCATGAGAGAGCTAGCGGGGGGCTACGAGCAGTACGTC.

This clone showed up just once. Here the CDR3 reads CASSEGSGGLREQFF. The CDR3 DNA sequence: TGTGCCAGCAGTGAGGGAAGCGGGGGCCTAAGGGAGCAGTTCTTC. The J gene is TRBJ2-1, the V gene TRBV2, with 8 bases aligning to TRBD2. Per germline, CDR1 SNHLY and CDR2 FYNNEI. The trim removed 3 bases at V and 10 bases at J, leaving 11 bases unmatched. CDR3 length equals 15 residues.

The chain uses TRBV18 and TRBJ1-6; possible D gene TRBD1, 6 bases. There are 14 residues in the CDR3. CDR1 and CDR2 from the germline V gene are KGHSH and LQKENI. Between the trimmed V and J ends, which lost 2 bases and 13 bases, there was a span of 15 bases. CDR3 amino acids: CASSPTQGRGPLHF. The CDR3 bases are TGTGCCAGCTCACCAACGCAGGGGCGTGGTCCCCTCCACTTT.

This clone occurred a few times. The CDR3 DNA is TGTGCCAGCAGCTTAGAGGGCAGTTTGGAGTATTTT. Translated: CASSLEGSLEYF. The chain recombines TRBV11-2 with TRBJ2-3; D is uncertain. Germline V lookup: CDR1 SGHAT, CDR2 FQNNGV. V shed 0 bases and J shed 13 bases, with 11 bases lying between them. The CDR3 is 12 amino acids.

J is TRBJ2-3 and V is TRBV10-3, with 9 bases that match TRBD2. Germline loops: CDR1 ENHRY, CDR2 SYGVKD. This CDR3 is built from 15 residues. V shed 0 bases, J shed 4 bases, and the junction held 2 bases outside the gene matches. CDR3 sequence: CAISESGLASDTQYF. The CDR3, as DNA: TGTGCCATCAGTGAGTCGGGACTAGCATCAGATACGCAGTATTTT.